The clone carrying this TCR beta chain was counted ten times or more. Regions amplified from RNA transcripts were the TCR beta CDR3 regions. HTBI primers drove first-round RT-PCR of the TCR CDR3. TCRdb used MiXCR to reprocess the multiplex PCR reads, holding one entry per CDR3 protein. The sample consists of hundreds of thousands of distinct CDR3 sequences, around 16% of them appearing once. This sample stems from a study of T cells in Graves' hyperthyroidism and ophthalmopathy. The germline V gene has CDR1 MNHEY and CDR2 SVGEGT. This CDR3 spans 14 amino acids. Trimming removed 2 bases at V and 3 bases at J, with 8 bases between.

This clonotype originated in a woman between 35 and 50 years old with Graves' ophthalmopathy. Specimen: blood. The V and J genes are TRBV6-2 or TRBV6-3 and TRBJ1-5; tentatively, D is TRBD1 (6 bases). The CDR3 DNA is TGTGCCAGCAGTTACAACAGGGACAATCAGCCCCAGCATTTT. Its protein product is CASSYNRDNQPQHF.